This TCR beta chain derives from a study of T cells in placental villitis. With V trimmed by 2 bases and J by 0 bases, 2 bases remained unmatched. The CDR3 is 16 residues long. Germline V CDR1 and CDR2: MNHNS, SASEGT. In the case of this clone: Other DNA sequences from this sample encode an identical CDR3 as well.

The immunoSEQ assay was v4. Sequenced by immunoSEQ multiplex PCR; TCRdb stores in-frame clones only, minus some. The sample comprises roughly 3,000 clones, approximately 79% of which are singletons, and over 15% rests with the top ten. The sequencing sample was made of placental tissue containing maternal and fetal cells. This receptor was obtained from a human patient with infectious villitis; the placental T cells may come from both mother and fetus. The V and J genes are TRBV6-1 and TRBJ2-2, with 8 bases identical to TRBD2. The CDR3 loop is CASSERGGANTGELFF. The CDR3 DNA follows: TGTGCCAGCAGTGAACGGGGGGGGGCGAACACCGGGGAGCTGTTTTTT.